The present T cell receptor beta chain was sequenced within a study of blood T cell repertoires in COVID-19. Background on the study: Donors in the United States, Italy and Spain gave samples during acute or convalescent COVID-19. PBMCs, B-cell-depleted T cells, or T cells were the source of the cDNA or gDNA that made up the material.

After removal of 6 bases from V and 7 bases from J, the junction contained 5 bases not matched to a gene. This CDR3 is 13 amino acids long. Germline V CDR1 and CDR2: SNHLY, FYNNEI. Assay: immunoSEQ multiplex PCR; the TCRdb copy retains only in-frame clones and omits some. The sample contains approximately 130,000 clones, about four fifths of which appear only once. The sequence was collected from a man older than 75 with acute or convalescent COVID-19. Material for sequencing was peripheral blood. This chain links TRBV2 with TRBJ1-1; 10 bases fit TRBD1. This CDR3 reads CASREGQGIEAFF. The CDR3 coding sequence is TGTGCCAGCAGGGAGGGACAGGGGATTGAAGCTTTCTTT.